Listed here are 26 T cell receptor beta chains from one sample, sequenced in a study of blood T cell repertoires in COVID-19 (dated by TCRdb to about 2020). Libraries were made using the immunoSEQ multiplex PCR assay. In TCRdb, the immuneACCESS table is reduced to in-frame sequences with V and J assigned. These tables do not hold every clone; where another copy was compared, an unresolved V gene accounts for under half, and the others remain unexplained. This sample lists about 240,000 clones; 82% were detected once. The ten largest clones take up approximately 13% of the sample. The sample was peripheral blood. Receptors were obtained from a woman between 55 and 75 years old with active or convalescent COVID-19.

This chain joins TRBV28 and TRBJ1-2; D uncertain. Germline CDR1 and CDR2: MDHEN and SYDVKM. Trimming shortened V by 4 bases and J by 2 bases, and 5 bases separated the two germline ends. There are 12 residues in the CDR3. The CDR3 sequence: CASSYSNYGYTF. The CDR3 DNA reads TGTGCCAGCAGTTACTCAAACTATGGCTACACCTTC.

The rearrangement links TRBV6-5 to TRBJ2-5; 8 bases line up with TRBD2. J lost 5 bases, V lost 6 bases, and 5 bases had no gene match. Looked up from germline, CDR1 is MNHEY and CDR2 is SVGAGI. The CDR3 extends over 13 amino acids. Here the CDR3 reads CASRGAGEETQYF. In DNA, the CDR3 is TGTGCCAGCAGGGGAGCGGGGGAGGAGACCCAGTACTTC.

This chain uses TRBV19 with TRBJ1-3; D is undetermined. Germline-derived CDR1 and CDR2 are LNHDA and SQIVND (reference sequence). The CDR3 loop spans 16 amino acids. Trimming cost V 3 bases and J 0 bases, with 12 bases left between them. The DNA of the CDR3 is TGTGCCAGTAGTATCTTCTCTCTGAGCTCTGGAAACACCATATATTTT. Translation gives CASSIFSLSSGNTIYF.

V and J are TRBV2 and TRBJ2-7; D perhaps matches TRBD1 (6 bases). V was shortened by 6 bases and J by 2 bases, with 8 bases between the two germline ends. The CDR3 sequence is 12 residues long. Germline V gene data show CDR1 as SNHLY and CDR2 as FYNNEI. CDR3 residues: CASRWDTYEQYF. The CDR3 bases are TGTGCCAGCAGATGGGACACCTACGAGCAGTACTTC.

This sequence joins TRBV18 and TRBJ1-1, with 10 bases that match TRBD1. CDR3 length: 15 amino acids. V shed 3 bases and J 1 base; nucleotides not matched to a gene: 2. Germline-derived CDR1 and CDR2 are KGHSH and LQKENI. CDR3 nucleotide sequence: TGTGCCAGCTCACCTCGACAGGGGGCGAACACTGAAGCTTTCTTT. It encodes CASSPRQGANTEAFF.

V gene TRBV7-9 combines with J gene TRBJ1-3, with 10 bases fitting TRBD1. The germline CDR1 and CDR2 sequences are SEHNR and FQNEAQ (reference sequence). This CDR3 region has 16 residues. The J segment lost 4 bases and the V segment lost 4 bases, leaving 7 bases of the junction unmatched. CDR3 nucleotides: TGTGCCAGCAGCTCGGGCCGGACAGGGGGAGGAAACACCATATATTTT. Amino acid sequence: CASSSGRTGGGNTIYF.

This sequence joins TRBV3-1 (or the pseudogene TRBV3-2) and TRBJ2-7, with a possible D match to TRBD1 (5 bases). The CDR3 spans 14 residues. The ends were cut back, 1 base at V and 6 bases at J, with 13 bases in the middle. The germline V gene has CDR1 LGHDT and CDR2 YNNKEL (reference sequence). CDR3 in DNA: TGTGCCAGCAGCCAAGTTACAGGAGCGAGCGAGCAGTACTTC. Its translation: CASSQVTGASEQYF.

This clone was recorded a few times. The chain couples TRBV6-5 to TRBJ2-1; 8 nucleotides line up with TRBD2. Germline CDR1 reads MNHEY; CDR2 reads SVGAGI. The CDR3 has 14 amino acids. With V trimmed by 5 bases and J by 2 bases, 2 bases remained unmatched. The CDR3 DNA sequence: TGTGCCAGCAGTCCGGGACTAGCCTACAATGAGCAGTTCTTC. This gives the protein CASSPGLAYNEQFF.

The rearrangement links TRBV19 to TRBJ1-1; 11 nucleotides agree with TRBD1. Germline loops: CDR1 LNHDA, CDR2 SQIVND (reference sequence). J lost 4 bases, V lost 4 bases, and 8 bases had no gene match. The CDR3 runs to 16 residues. Written as DNA, the CDR3 is TGTGCCAGTAGTACTCATGGGGACAGGGGGGGCACTGAAGCTTTCTTT. It encodes CASSTHGDRGGTEAFF.

The chain joins TRBV5-1 to TRBJ2-1; tentatively, D is TRBD2 (7 bases). Germline V gene lookup returns CDR1 SGHRS and CDR2 YFSETQ. This CDR3 region has 16 residues. V was pared by 5 bases and J by 2 bases, with 17 bases between. In DNA form, the CDR3 reads TGCGCCAGCAGGTGGGTTGGCGGGGGCCCCTACAATGAGCAGTTCTTC. Amino acids: CASRWVGGGPYNEQFF.

This chain joins TRBV9 and TRBJ1-6; D gene uncertain. Germline CDR1 and CDR2: SGDLS and YYNGEE. The V and J ends lost 3 bases and 7 bases respectively, with 8 bases between them. The CDR3 has 13 residues. CDR3: CASSEVQNSPLHF. The CDR3 nucleotides are TGTGCCAGCAGCGAGGTACAGAATTCACCCCTCCACTTT.

The CDR3 nucleotides are TGTGCCAGCAGCTTGGCCTCTGGGGGGGTAGCCAAAAACATTCAGTACTTC. This encodes CASSLASGGVAKNIQYF. The V and J genes are TRBV5-8 and TRBJ2-4; 7 bases align to TRBD2. This CDR3 is 17 amino acids long. Germline V gives CDR1 SGHTS, CDR2 YDEGEE. J was trimmed by 0 bases and V by 0 bases; bases with no gene match: 6.

The CDR3 DNA follows: TGTGCCAGCAGCCCCGGGGGTACAGGGGCCTACTATGGCTACACCTTC. This translates into CASSPGGTGAYYGYTF. The V gene is TRBV7-3, the J gene TRBJ1-2, with 7 bases that match TRBD1. V trimming: 5 bases; J trimming: 3 bases; junction bases outside the gene matches: 12. The CDR3 is 16 residues long. The germline V gene has CDR1 SGHTA and CDR2 FQGTGA.

V is TRBV5-1 and J is TRBJ2-2; 7 positions match TRBD1. This CDR3 spans 14 amino acids. Germline trimming cut 3 bases from V and 7 bases from J; bases unmatched to any gene: 6. Germline V CDR1 and CDR2: SGHRS, YFSETQ. The CDR3: CASSSEGGHGELFF. The CDR3 bases are TGCGCCAGCAGCTCTGAAGGGGGCCACGGGGAGCTGTTTTTT.

The chain carries TRBV9 and TRBJ1-3; D gene uncertain. Trimming stripped 0 bases from V and 8 bases from J, with 18 bases between. The germline V gene encodes CDR1 SGDLS and CDR2 YYNGEE. The CDR3 has 16 residues. The DNA for the CDR3 is TGTGCCAGCAGCGTAGCCTTACATAGCGGCACGGACACCATATATTTT. Translating gives CASSVALHSGTDTIYF.

The V call is TRBV7-2, the J call TRBJ2-5; possibly TRBD2 for D (6 bases). The CDR3 extends over 15 amino acids. Trimming took 4 bases from V and 4 from J, leaving 16 bases between them. Germline CDR1 SGHTA, CDR2 FQGNSA. Here the CDR3 reads CASSSKAGSRETQYF. CDR3 DNA sequence: TGTGCCAGCAGCTCGAAAGCGGGTTCGAGAGAGACCCAGTACTTC.

V gene TRBV11-2 combines with J gene TRBJ2-6; TRBD2 agrees at 8 bases. V was pared by 5 bases and J by 4 bases, with 1 base of the junction left unmatched. The length of the CDR3 is 14 residues. Germline V gene lookup returns CDR1 SGHAT and CDR2 FQNNGV. CDR3 in DNA: TGTGCCAGCAGCCGGGGGGGAGGGGCCAACGTCCTGACTTTC. It encodes CASSRGGGANVLTF.

V usage is TRBV24-1 and J usage is TRBJ2-5; D ambiguous. This CDR3 is 12 amino acids long. Germline-derived CDR1 and CDR2 are KGHDR and SFDVKD. Trimming took 1 base from V and 5 from J, leaving 4 bases between them. CDR3 nucleotide sequence: TGTGCCACCAGTGATTTCGGGGAGACCCAGTACTTC. Translating it yields CATSDFGETQYF.

The rearrangement uses TRBV12-3 or TRBV12-4 and TRBJ1-2, with D possibly being TRBD1 (5 bases). The CDR3 contains 13 residues. V gave up 5 bases and J gave up 6 bases, with 13 bases separating them. CDR3 sequence (DNA): TGTGCCAGCAGTCCTCAACAGGCCAATGGCTACACCTTC. Protein sequence: CASSPQQANGYTF.

A single count supports this clone. CDR3: CASSRTKGDYEQYF. CDR3 bases: TGTGCCAGCAGCCGGACAAAGGGGGACTACGAGCAGTACTTC. The chain combines TRBV6-5 with TRBJ2-7; possibly TRBD1 for D (6 bases). The CDR3 has 14 residues. Germline V gene lookup returns CDR1 MNHEY and CDR2 SVGAGI. V was pared by 6 bases and J by 3 bases, with 15 bases between.

This chain uses TRBV7-9 with TRBJ1-1; 10 nucleotides align to TRBD1. CDR1 is SEHNR, CDR2 FQNEAQ, per germline (reference sequence). The CDR3 has 14 amino acids. Trimming at V came to 6 bases and at J to 0 bases, leaving 1 base not matched to a gene. CDR3 DNA: TGTGCCAGCAGGGGACAGGGGATGAACACTGAAGCTTTCTTT. Protein product: CASRGQGMNTEAFF.

The J gene is TRBJ1-1, the V gene TRBV4-1, with 7 bases that match TRBD1. The junction had 5 bases not matched to a gene; V was cut back by 4 bases and J by 6 bases. Germline values: CDR1 MGHRA, CDR2 YSYEKL. This CDR3 comprises 13 residues. CDR3 in DNA: TGCGCCAGCAGCCGAGAGGGGACAGCTGAAGCTTTCTTT. Encoded protein: CASSREGTAEAFF.

This chain connects TRBV30 to TRBJ1-3; D unresolved. Per the germline V gene, CDR1 is GTSNPN and CDR2 is SVGIG (reference sequence). This CDR3 contains 13 residues. Deletions cut 1 base from V and 2 bases from J, with 6 bases between. The CDR3 DNA sequence: TGTGCCTGGAGTGCGAGGGCTGGAAACACCATATATTTT. It encodes CAWSARAGNTIYF.

This clone was recorded a few times. V usage is TRBV7-3 and J usage is TRBJ1-2; tentative D call: TRBD1 (5 bases). With 1 base removed from V and 6 bases from J, the gap between germline ends came to 12 bases. From germline, CDR1 is SGHTA and CDR2 FQGTGA. CDR3 length: 14 residues. The CDR3 sequence: CASSLRPGRDGYTF. In nucleotides, the CDR3 is TGTGCCAGCAGCTTAAGGCCAGGGAGGGATGGCTACACCTTC.

The V call is TRBV7-9, the J call TRBJ1-4, with D perhaps matching TRBD1 (6 bases). CDR1 and CDR2 from the germline V gene are SEHNR and FQNEAQ (reference sequence). V was shortened by 7 bases and J by 8 bases, with 20 bases between the two germline ends. The CDR3 totals 15 residues. Written as DNA, the CDR3 is TGTGCCAGCACCCCGAGGGACACACCACGGGAAAAACTGTTTTTT. Protein sequence: CASTPRDTPREKLFF.

This sequence joins TRBV7-2 and TRBJ1-6; D perhaps matches TRBD1 (5 bases). V lost 6 bases, J lost 7 bases, and 19 bases lay in between. Germline loops: CDR1 SGHTA, CDR2 FQGNSA. The CDR3 is 16 amino acids. CDR3 sequence: CASRPPPGGYNSPLHF. DNA of the CDR3: TGTGCCAGCAGGCCCCCGCCCGGGGGGTACAATTCACCCCTCCACTTT.